One and the same sample provided the 26 T cell receptor beta chains below, sequenced in a study of blood T cell repertoires in COVID-19. Some clones are missing from TCRdb's copy, which holds only in-frame ones; the method was immunoSEQ multiplex PCR. The top ten clones hold just under 6.5% of a sample with under 250,000 clones, about 82% of them seen once. Material for sequencing was peripheral blood. The receptors here all came from a woman aged 55 to 70 with active or convalescent COVID-19.

There are a few counts of this clone. The chain combines TRBV5-1 with TRBJ1-1; TRBD1 aligns across 9 bases. Germline V gene lookup returns CDR1 SGHRS and CDR2 YFSETQ. This CDR3 comprises 14 residues. V lost 1 base and J lost 3; bases outside the gene matches: 1. The CDR3 DNA reads TGCGCCAGCAGCTTGCGACAGGGGGACACTGAAGCTTTCTTT. Amino acids: CASSLRQGDTEAFF.

This rearrangement joins TRBV5-1 to TRBJ2-7; D perhaps matches TRBD2 (5 bases). The ends were cut back, 4 bases at V and 3 bases at J, with 14 bases in the middle. The CDR3 runs to 14 residues. The germline V gene has CDR1 SGHRS and CDR2 YFSETQ. CDR3 in DNA: TGCGCCAGCAGCCCCGGACTCTTTGTCTACGAGCAGTACTTC. Its translation: CASSPGLFVYEQYF.

This clone was recorded once. The rearrangement links TRBV29-1 to TRBJ1-2, with TRBD1 identical over 11 bases. The CDR3 loop spans 13 amino acids. V shed 6 bases, J shed 4 bases, and the junction held 4 bases outside the gene matches. Germline lookup yields CDR1 SQVTM and CDR2 ANQGSEA. The CDR3 DNA sequence: TGCAGCGTGAGGACAGGGGGCGTCTATGGCTACACCTTC. Translation: CSVRTGGVYGYTF.

V usage is TRBV11-2 and J usage is TRBJ2-7, with a tentative D call TRBD2 (5 bases). Trimming pared 5 bases from V and 2 bases from J, leaving 16 bases between. The germline gives CDR1 SGHAT, CDR2 FQNNGV. This CDR3 is 15 amino acids long. The CDR3 DNA is TGTGCCAGCAGCGAGTTAACGGGAAGGGCCTACGAGCAGTACTTC. Its translation: CASSELTGRAYEQYF.

In its sample, this clone was seen once. This chain uses TRBV21-1 with TRBJ2-5; the table calls TRBD1, which could not be checked here. TRBV21-1 is a known pseudogene. This CDR3 is built from 16 residues. CDR3 amino acids: CAIRGGTGEIPETQYF. CDR3 nucleotide sequence: TGTGCCATCCGAGGGGGCACGGGGGAAATCCCAGAGACCCAGTACTTC.

The rearrangement links TRBV9 to TRBJ2-1; 11 bases are shared with TRBD2. Per the germline V gene, CDR1 is SGDLS and CDR2 is YYNGEE. V lost 4 bases and J lost 6; bases outside the gene matches: 12. This CDR3 is built from 17 residues. The CDR3 loop is CASSPGGSGGASNEQFF. The CDR3 DNA follows: TGTGCCAGCAGCCCCGGGGGTAGCGGGGGGGCCAGCAATGAGCAGTTCTTC.

V is TRBV12-3 or TRBV12-4 and J is TRBJ1-2; no definite D call. CDR3 length equals 12 residues. Between the trimmed V and J ends, which lost 0 bases and 8 bases, there was a span of 7 bases. The CDR3 DNA follows: TGTGCCAGCAGTTTAGCCGGGTCGGGCTACACCTTC. Translation: CASSLAGSGYTF.

As regards this clone: Other DNA sequences from this sample encode an identical CDR3 as well. The chain uses TRBV11-3 and TRBJ1-1; D is unresolved. Germline CDR1 and CDR2: SGHNT and YENEEA. The CDR3 sequence is 13 residues long. V gave up 6 bases and J gave up 1 base, with 9 bases separating them. The CDR3, as DNA: TGTGCCAGCAGTCTGACACCGAACACTGAAGCTTTCTTT. This codes for CASSLTPNTEAFF.

The chain links TRBV7-9 to TRBJ2-1; 8 bases fit TRBD1. The CDR3 is made up of 15 amino acids. Germline V gene data show CDR1 as SEHNR and CDR2 as FQNEAQ (reference sequence). V lost 4 bases, J lost 0 bases, and 2 bases stayed unmatched. CDR3 residues: CASSWTGNSYNEQFF. CDR3 DNA: TGTGCCAGCAGCTGGACAGGGAACTCCTACAATGAGCAGTTCTTC.

The chain employs TRBV5-1 and TRBJ1-1; 8 bases map to TRBD1. The CDR3 spans 15 residues. The trim removed 4 bases at V and 2 bases at J, leaving 7 bases unmatched. CDR1 is SGHRS and CDR2 is YFSETQ in the germline V gene. The CDR3 DNA reads as TGCGCCAGCAGCCTTTCGGGACAGGTAAACACTGAAGCTTTCTTT. Translation: CASSLSGQVNTEAFF. Supplemented by reference TRBV5-1 and TRBJ1-1, the full variable domain reads KAGVTQTPRYLIKTRGQQVTLSCSPISGHRSVSWYQQTPGQGLQFLFEYFSETQRNKGNFPGRFSGRQFSNSRSEMNVSTLELGDSALYLCASSLSGQVNTEAFFGQGTRLTVV.

V usage is TRBV19 and J usage is TRBJ2-5; 11 bases match TRBD1. Per germline, CDR1 LNHDA and CDR2 SQIVND (reference sequence). The CDR3 is 16 residues long. Unmatched junction bases numbered 7, after V lost 5 bases and J lost 2 bases. CDR3 nucleotides: TGTGCCAGTAGTTTGGGCGGGACAGGGGGTCAAGAGACCCAGTACTTC. Its protein product is CASSLGGTGGQETQYF. Full variable domain (outside the CDR3, taken from reference TRBV19 and TRBJ2-5): DGGITQSPKYLFRKEGQNVTLSCEQNLNHDAMYWYRQDPGQGLRLIYYSQIVNDFQKGDIAEGYSVSREKKESFPLTVTSAQKNPTAFYLCASSLGGTGGQETQYFGPGTRLLVL.

This clone was detected once. This sequence joins TRBV29-1 and TRBJ1-1; D is perhaps TRBD1 (5 bases). The V and J ends lost 7 bases and 8 bases respectively, with 14 bases between them. In germline, CDR1 is SQVTM, CDR2 ANQGSEA. This CDR3 is built from 11 residues. This CDR3 reads CSALKTDEAFF. CDR3 bases: TGCAGCGCTCTTAAGACAGACGAAGCTTTCTTT.

This chain uses TRBV3-1 (or the pseudogene TRBV3-2) with TRBJ1-5; 8 nucleotides align to TRBD1. Germline-derived CDR1 and CDR2 are LGHDT and YNNKEL (reference sequence). CDR3 length: 15 amino acids. J was trimmed by 5 bases and V by 1 base; bases with no gene match: 4. CDR3 bases: TGTGCCAGCAGCCAAGGTCAGGGGGCTCATCAGCCCCAGCATTTT. It yields the protein CASSQGQGAHQPQHF.

The gene calls are TRBV19 and TRBJ2-7; unclear D gene. The CDR3 contains 16 residues. Trimming stripped 3 bases from V and 1 base from J, with 16 bases between. CDR1 and CDR2 (germline): LNHDA, SQIVND (reference sequence). The CDR3, as DNA: TGTGCCAGTAGTATTGAGGTGAGTTCGCGGTCCTACGAGCAGTACTTC. It codes for CASSIEVSSRSYEQYF.

The chain combines TRBV7-3 with TRBJ2-1; 15 bases agree with TRBD2. Trimming at V came to 0 bases and at J to 4 bases, leaving 1 base not matched to a gene. CDR1 SGHTA and CDR2 FQGTGA come from the germline V gene. This CDR3 has 17 residues. CDR3 sequence (DNA): TGTGCCAGCAGCTTAACCGGACTAGCGGGAGGGTACAATGAGCAGTTCTTC. Translating gives CASSLTGLAGGYNEQFF.

This clone was observed a few times. The chain employs TRBV14 and TRBJ2-3; 8 bases map to TRBD2. The V gene end was trimmed by 3 bases and the J gene end by 9 bases; junction bases not matched to a gene: 8. Germline-derived CDR1 and CDR2 are SGHDN and FVKESK. The CDR3 loop spans 14 amino acids. The CDR3 sequence is CASSQGLGLRTQYF. CDR3 in DNA: TGTGCCAGCAGCCAGGGACTAGGCCTCCGGACGCAGTATTTT.

The V call is TRBV21-1, the J call TRBJ1-2; no DNA check was done on the table's D call, TRBD1. TRBV21-1 is described as a pseudogene. The CDR3 runs to 12 residues. The CDR3 bases are TGTGCCAGCGGAAAACAGGGGAATGGCTACACCTTC. This sequence encodes CASGKQGNGYTF.

This chain links TRBV11-3 with TRBJ1-1; D ambiguous. Trimming removed 5 bases from V and 11 bases from J, with 21 bases in between. CDR3 length: 14 amino acids. The germline V gene has CDR1 SGHNT and CDR2 YENEEA. CDR3 amino acids: CASSPARGPSLAFF. The CDR3 DNA reads as TGTGCCAGCAGCCCCGCCCGAGGGCCCAGCCTCGCTTTCTTT.

The rearrangement uses TRBV5-1 and TRBJ1-1; 10 nucleotides match TRBD1. Germline V gene sequence: CDR1 SGHRS, CDR2 YFSETQ. This CDR3 region has 16 residues. V lost 2 bases and J lost 0; bases outside the gene matches: 4. The chain's CDR3 is CASSFGQGGMNTEAFF. DNA of the CDR3: TGCGCCAGCAGCTTCGGACAGGGGGGGATGAACACTGAAGCTTTCTTT.

The genes are TRBV18 and TRBJ1-2; unclear D gene. The germline V gene encodes CDR1 KGHSH and CDR2 LQKENI. The CDR3 contains 13 residues. Trimming cost V 6 bases and J 6 bases, with 14 bases left between them. The chain's CDR3 is CASSGSQEDGYTF. CDR3 in DNA: TGTGCCAGCTCCGGGTCTCAAGAGGATGGCTACACCTTC.

The V gene is TRBV19, the J gene TRBJ2-1; 10 positions match TRBD1. Germline V gene sequence: CDR1 LNHDA, CDR2 SQIVND (reference sequence). The CDR3 length is 13 residues. Trimming cost V 8 bases and J 7 bases; bases outside gene matches: 5. CDR3 nucleotide sequence: TGTGCCAGTCATGGGACAGGGGCAAATGAGCAGTTCTTC. Encoded protein: CASHGTGANEQFF.

The rearrangement uses TRBV19 and TRBJ2-3, with D maybe TRBD1 (5 bases). CDR1 and CDR2 (germline): LNHDA, SQIVND (reference sequence). CDR3 length: 14 amino acids. The ends were cut back, 6 bases at V and 4 bases at J, with 14 bases in the middle. This chain's CDR3 is CASSDRTGADTQYF. The CDR3 DNA follows: TGTGCCAGTAGCGACAGAACAGGCGCAGATACGCAGTATTTT.

The genes are TRBV7-9 and TRBJ2-3, with D possibly TRBD2 on 6 matching bases. Trimming cost V 5 bases and J 2 bases, with 14 bases left between them. The CDR3 runs to 15 residues. CDR1 is SEHNR, CDR2 FQNEAQ, per germline (reference sequence). CDR3 in DNA: TGTGCCAGCAGCGCGCGGGGAGCACACACAGATACGCAGTATTTT. Amino acids: CASSARGAHTDTQYF.

The V gene is TRBV10-3, the J gene TRBJ1-1; 8 nucleotides match TRBD1. Per germline, CDR1 ENHRY and CDR2 SYGVKD. Trimming cost V 1 base and J 7 bases; bases outside gene matches: 8. This CDR3 contains 15 residues. CDR3 region: CAISEWKTGAGEAFF. CDR3 sequence (DNA): TGTGCCATCAGTGAGTGGAAGACAGGGGCGGGTGAAGCTTTCTTT.

This clone was seen only a few times. The chain joins TRBV27 to TRBJ2-7; D might be TRBD2 (6 bases). The V gene lost 3 bases and the J gene lost 3 bases, with 18 bases spanning the gap. The CDR3 contains 16 residues. From germline, CDR1 is MNHEY and CDR2 SMNVEV (reference sequence). The CDR3 loop is CASSLTRRERGYEQYF. For the CDR3, the DNA is TGTGCCAGCAGTTTGACCCGACGGGAGCGAGGCTACGAGCAGTACTTC.

V gene TRBV30 combines with J gene TRBJ1-1; D is ambiguous. The V gene lost 2 bases and the J gene lost 3 bases, with 7 bases spanning the gap. The CDR3 is 12 amino acids. Germline V gene data show CDR1 as GTSNPN and CDR2 as SVGIG (reference sequence). The CDR3 reads CAWSYGDTEAFF. The CDR3 region has the DNA TGTGCCTGGAGTTACGGGGACACTGAAGCTTTCTTT. Combining the CDR3 with reference TRBV30 and TRBJ1-1 gives the whole variable domain SQTIHQWPATLVQPVGSPLSLECTVEGTSNPNLYWYRQAAGRGLQLLFYSVGIGQISSEVPQNLSASRPQDRQFILSSKKLLLSDSGFYLCAWSYGDTEAFFGQGTRLTVV.